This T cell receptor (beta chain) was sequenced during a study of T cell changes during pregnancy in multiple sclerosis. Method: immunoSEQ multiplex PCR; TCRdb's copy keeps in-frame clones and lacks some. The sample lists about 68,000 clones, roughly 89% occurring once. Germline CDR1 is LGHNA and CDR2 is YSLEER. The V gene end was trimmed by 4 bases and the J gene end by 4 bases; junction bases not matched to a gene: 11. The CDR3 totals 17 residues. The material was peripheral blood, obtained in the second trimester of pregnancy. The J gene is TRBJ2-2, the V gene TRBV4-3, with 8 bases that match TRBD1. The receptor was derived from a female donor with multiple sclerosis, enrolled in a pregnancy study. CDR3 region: CASSREYRQGATGELFF. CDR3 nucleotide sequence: TGCGCCAGCAGCCGCGAATATCGGCAGGGGGCCACCGGGGAGCTGTTTTTT.